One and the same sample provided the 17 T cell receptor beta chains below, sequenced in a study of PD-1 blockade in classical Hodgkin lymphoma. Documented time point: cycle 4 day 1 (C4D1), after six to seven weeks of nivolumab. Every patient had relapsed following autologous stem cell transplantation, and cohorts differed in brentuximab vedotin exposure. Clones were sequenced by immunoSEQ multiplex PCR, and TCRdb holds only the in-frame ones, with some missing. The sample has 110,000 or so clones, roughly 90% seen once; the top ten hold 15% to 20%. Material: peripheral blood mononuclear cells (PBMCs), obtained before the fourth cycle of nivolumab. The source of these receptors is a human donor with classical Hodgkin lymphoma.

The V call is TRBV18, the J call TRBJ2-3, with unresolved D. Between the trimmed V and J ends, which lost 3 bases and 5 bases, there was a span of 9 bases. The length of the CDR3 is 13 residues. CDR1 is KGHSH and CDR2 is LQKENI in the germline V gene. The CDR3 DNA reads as TGTGCCAGCTCACCTAACCTAGAAGATACGCAGTATTTT. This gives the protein CASSPNLEDTQYF.

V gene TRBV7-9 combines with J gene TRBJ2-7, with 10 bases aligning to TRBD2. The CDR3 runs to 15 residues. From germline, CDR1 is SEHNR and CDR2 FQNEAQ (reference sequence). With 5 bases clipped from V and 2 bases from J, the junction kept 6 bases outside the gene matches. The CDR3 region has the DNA TGTGCCAGCAGCCTTGTCAGCGGGAGGGCCTACGAGCAGTACTTC. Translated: CASSLVSGRAYEQYF.

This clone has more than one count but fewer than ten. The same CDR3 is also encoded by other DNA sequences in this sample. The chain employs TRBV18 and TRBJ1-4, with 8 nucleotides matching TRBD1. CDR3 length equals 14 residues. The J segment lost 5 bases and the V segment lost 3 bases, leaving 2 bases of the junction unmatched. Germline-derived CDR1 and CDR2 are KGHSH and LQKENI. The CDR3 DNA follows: TGTGCCAGCTCACCCGGACAGGGCAATGAAAAACTGTTTTTT. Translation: CASSPGQGNEKLFF. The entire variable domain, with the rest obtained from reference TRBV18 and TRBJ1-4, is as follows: NAGVMQNPRHLVRRRGQEARLRCSPMKGHSHVYWYRQLPEEGLKFMVYLQKENIIDESGMPKERFSAEFPKEGPSILRIQQVVRGDSAAYFCASSPGQGNEKLFFGSGTQLSVL.

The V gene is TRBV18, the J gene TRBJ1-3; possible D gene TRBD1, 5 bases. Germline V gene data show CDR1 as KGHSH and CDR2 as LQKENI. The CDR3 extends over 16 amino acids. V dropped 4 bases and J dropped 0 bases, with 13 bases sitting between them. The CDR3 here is CASSHRDGSSGNTIYF. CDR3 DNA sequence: TGTGCCAGCTCACACCGGGACGGGAGCTCTGGAAACACCATATATTTT.

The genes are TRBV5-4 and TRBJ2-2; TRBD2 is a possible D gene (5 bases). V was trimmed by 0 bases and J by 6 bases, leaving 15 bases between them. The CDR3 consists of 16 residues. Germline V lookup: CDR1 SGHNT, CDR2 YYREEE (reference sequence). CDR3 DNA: TGTGCCAGCAGCTTGGGACTAAAGGTTCCCGCCGGGGAGCTGTTTTTT. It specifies CASSLGLKVPAGELFF.

DNA of the CDR3: TGTGCCAGCAGTCGGACTGCAAGCTCCTACGAGCAGTACTTC. Translation: CASSRTASSYEQYF. The chain recombines TRBV6-5 with TRBJ2-7; possible D gene TRBD2, 5 bases. This CDR3 region has 14 residues. V lost 5 bases and J lost 0, with 11 bases in between. Germline loops: CDR1 MNHEY, CDR2 SVGAGI.

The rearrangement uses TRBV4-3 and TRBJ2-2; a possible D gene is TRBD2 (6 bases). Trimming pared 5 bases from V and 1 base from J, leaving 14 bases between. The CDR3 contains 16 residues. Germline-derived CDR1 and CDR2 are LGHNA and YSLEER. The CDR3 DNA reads TGCGCCAGCAGCTACGTGGAGGGGAGGAACACCGGGGAGCTGTTTTTT. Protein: CASSYVEGRNTGELFF.

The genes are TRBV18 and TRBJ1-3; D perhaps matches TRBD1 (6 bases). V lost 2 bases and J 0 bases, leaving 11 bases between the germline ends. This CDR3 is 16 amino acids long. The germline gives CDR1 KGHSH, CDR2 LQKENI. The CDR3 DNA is TGTGCCAGCTCACCAACCCGGACAGCCTCTGGAAACACCATATATTTT. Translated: CASSPTRTASGNTIYF.

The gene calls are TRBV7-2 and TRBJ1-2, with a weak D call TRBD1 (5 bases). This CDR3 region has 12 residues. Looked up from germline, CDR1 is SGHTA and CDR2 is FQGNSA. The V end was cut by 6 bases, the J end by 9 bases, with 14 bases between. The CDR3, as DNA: TGTGCCAGCAGACCGGGGGGGTGGCGCTACACCTTC. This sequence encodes CASRPGGWRYTF. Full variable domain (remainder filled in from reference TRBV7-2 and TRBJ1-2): GAGVSQSPSNKVTEKGKDVELRCDPISGHTALYWYRQSLGQGLEFLIYFQGNSAPDKSGLPSDRFSAERTGGSVSTLTIQRTQQEDSAVYLCASRPGGWRYTFGSGTRLTVV.

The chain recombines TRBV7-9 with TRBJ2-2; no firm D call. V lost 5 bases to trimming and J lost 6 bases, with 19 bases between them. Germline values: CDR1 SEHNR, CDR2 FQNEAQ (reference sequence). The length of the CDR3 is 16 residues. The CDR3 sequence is CASSPSVRLFPGELFF. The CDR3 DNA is TGTGCCAGCAGCCCCTCAGTTAGACTCTTCCCCGGGGAGCTGTTTTTT.

In nucleotides, the CDR3 is TGTGCCAGCAGCTTAGGTCGGGTGGACGGAAACACCATATATTTT. Amino acids: CASSLGRVDGNTIYF. V usage is TRBV6-5 and J usage is TRBJ1-3, with no clear D. This CDR3 has 15 residues. The V end was cut by 6 bases, the J end by 4 bases, with 16 bases between. From germline, CDR1 is MNHEY and CDR2 SVGAGI.

The CDR3 sequence is CASSETGPARVEQYF. The DNA of the CDR3 is TGTGCCAGCAGTGAAACTGGACCGGCCCGTGTAGAGCAGTACTTC. The chain carries TRBV6-1 and TRBJ2-7; D is ambiguous. Trimming took 2 bases from V and 7 from J, leaving 18 bases between them. In germline, CDR1 is MNHNS, CDR2 SASEGT. This CDR3 has 15 residues.

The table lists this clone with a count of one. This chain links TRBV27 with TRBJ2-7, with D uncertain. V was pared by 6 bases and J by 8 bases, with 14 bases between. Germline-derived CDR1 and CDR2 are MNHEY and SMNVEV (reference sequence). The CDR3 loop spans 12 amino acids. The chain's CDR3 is CASSVPGYKQYF. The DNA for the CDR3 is TGTGCCAGCAGCGTCCCGGGTTATAAGCAGTACTTC.

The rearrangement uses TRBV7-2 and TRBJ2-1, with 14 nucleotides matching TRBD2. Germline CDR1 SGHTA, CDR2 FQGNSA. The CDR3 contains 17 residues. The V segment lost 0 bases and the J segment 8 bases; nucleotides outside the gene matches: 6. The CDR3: CASSLAGTSGSTDEQFF. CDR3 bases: TGTGCCAGCAGCTTAGCGGGGACTAGCGGGAGTACTGATGAGCAGTTCTTC.

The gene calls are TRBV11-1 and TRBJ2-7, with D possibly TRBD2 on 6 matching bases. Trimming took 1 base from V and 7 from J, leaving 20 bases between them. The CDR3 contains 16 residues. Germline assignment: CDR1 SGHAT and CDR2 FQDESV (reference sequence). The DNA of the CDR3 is TGTGCCAGCAGCTTAGGTGCTAGCGCGAGGCCTGGGGAGCAGTACTTC. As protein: CASSLGASARPGEQYF.

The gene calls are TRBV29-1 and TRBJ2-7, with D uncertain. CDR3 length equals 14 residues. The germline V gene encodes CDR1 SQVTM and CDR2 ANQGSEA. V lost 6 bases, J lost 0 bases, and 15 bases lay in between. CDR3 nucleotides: TGCAGCGTCGTTGAACAGTCCAGCTCCTACGAGCAGTACTTC. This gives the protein CSVVEQSSSYEQYF.

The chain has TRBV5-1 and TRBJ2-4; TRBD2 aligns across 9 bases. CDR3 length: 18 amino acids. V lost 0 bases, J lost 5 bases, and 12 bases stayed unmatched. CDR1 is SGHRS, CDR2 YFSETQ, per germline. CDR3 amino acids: CASSLVGLAGPLENIQYF. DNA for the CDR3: TGCGCCAGCAGCTTGGTGGGGCTAGCGGGGCCCCTAGAAAACATTCAGTACTTC.